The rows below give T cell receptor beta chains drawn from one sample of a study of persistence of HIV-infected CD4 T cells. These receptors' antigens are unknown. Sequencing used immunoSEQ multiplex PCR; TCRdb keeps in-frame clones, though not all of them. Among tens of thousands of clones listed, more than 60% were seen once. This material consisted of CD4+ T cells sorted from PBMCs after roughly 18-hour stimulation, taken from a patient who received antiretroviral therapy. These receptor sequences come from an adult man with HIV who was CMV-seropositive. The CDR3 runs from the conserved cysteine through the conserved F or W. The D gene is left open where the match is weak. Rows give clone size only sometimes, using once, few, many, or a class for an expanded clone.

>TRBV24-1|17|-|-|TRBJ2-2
CATSDIPGGINTGELFF
TGTGCCACCAGTGATATCCCCGGCGGGATCAACACCGGGGAGCTGTTTTTT
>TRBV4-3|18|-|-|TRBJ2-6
CASSRDGENSPGANVLTF
TGCGCCAGCAGCCGAGACGGGGAAAATAGTCCTGGGGCCAACGTCCTGACTTTC
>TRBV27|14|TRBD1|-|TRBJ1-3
CASSQGASGNTIYF
TGTGCCAGCAGTCAGGGGGCATCTGGAAACACCATATATTTT
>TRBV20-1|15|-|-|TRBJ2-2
CSASVTRGNTGELFF
TGCAGTGCTAGTGTGACGCGGGGGAACACCGGGGAGCTGTTTTTT
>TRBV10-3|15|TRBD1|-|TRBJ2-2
CAISGGTGGIGELFF
TGTGCCATCAGTGGGGGGACAGGGGGCATTGGGGAGCTGTTTTTT
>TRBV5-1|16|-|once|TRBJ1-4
CASSWGGSDRYEKLFF
TGCGCCAGCAGCTGGGGCGGAAGCGATCGGTATGAAAAACTGTTTTTT
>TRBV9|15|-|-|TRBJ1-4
CASSVAPLKGEKLFF
TGTGCCAGCAGCGTAGCTCCCCTGAAAGGCGAAAAACTGTTTTTT
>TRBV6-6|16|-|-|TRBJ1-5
CASSLRRGYSNQPQHF
TGTGCCAGCAGCCTACGAAGAGGCTATAGCAATCAGCCCCAGCATTTT
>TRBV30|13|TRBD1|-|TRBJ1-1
CAWRLGRGVGAFF
TGTGCCTGGAGATTGGGCAGGGGGGTTGGAGCTTTCTTT
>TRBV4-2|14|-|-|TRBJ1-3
CASSQSSGINTIYF
TGTGCCAGCAGCCAATCGTCAGGGATAAACACCATATATTTT
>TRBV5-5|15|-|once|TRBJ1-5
CASSGGPERNQPQHF
TGTGCCAGCAGCGGGGGTCCGGAGCGCAATCAGCCCCAGCATTTT
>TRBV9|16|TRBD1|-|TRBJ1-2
CASSVAPDRANYGYTF
TGTGCCAGCAGCGTAGCCCCAGACAGGGCTAACTATGGCTACACCTTC
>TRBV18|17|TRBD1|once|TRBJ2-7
CASSRGQGAQSSYEQYF
TGTGCCAGCTCACGGGGACAGGGGGCGCAGAGCTCCTACGAGCAGTACTTC
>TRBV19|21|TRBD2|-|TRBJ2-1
CASSTGTSGSVAPFRYNEQFF
TGTGCCAGTAGTACGGGGACTAGCGGGAGTGTTGCCCCCTTTCGCTACAATGAGCAGTTCTTC